The 11 T cell receptor beta chains listed next were all sequenced from one sample in a study of blood T cell repertoires in COVID-19. TCRdb keeps only in-frame clones here, not all; method: immunoSEQ multiplex PCR. The sample yields approximately 70,000 clones, 82% seen once. Sequences were obtained from peripheral blood. Receptors were obtained from a woman of 80 years or more with acute or convalescent COVID-19.

The chain carries TRBV19 and TRBJ1-6, with D perhaps matching TRBD1 (5 bases). The V end lost 6 bases, the J end lost 5 bases, and 8 bases lay between the germline ends. The CDR3 is 13 amino acids. Germline V gene sequence: CDR1 LNHDA, CDR2 SQIVND (reference sequence). CDR3 DNA: TGTGCCAGTAGACAGGTGGATAATTCACCCCTCCACTTT. This encodes CASRQVDNSPLHF.

The chain uses TRBV29-1 and TRBJ1-1, with D possibly TRBD1 on 5 matching bases. Germline CDR1 reads SQVTM; CDR2 reads ANQGSEA. The CDR3 length is 11 residues. Trimming took off 4 bases at V and 6 bases at J, with 9 bases between the two ends. CDR3 nucleotides: TGCAGCGTTGGCAGGGCATCTGAAGCTTTCTTT. Translating it yields CSVGRASEAFF.

The rearrangement uses TRBV27 and TRBJ1-2; tentative D call: TRBD1 (6 bases). The CDR3 contains 14 residues. Germline CDR1 is MNHEY and CDR2 is SMNVEV (reference sequence). With 8 bases removed from V and 2 bases from J, the gap between germline ends came to 15 bases. Here the CDR3 reads CASSRTAPNYGYTF. The CDR3 DNA sequence: TGTGCCAGCTCTAGGACAGCACCAAACTATGGCTACACCTTC.

The rearrangement links TRBV6-5 to TRBJ2-7; 8 positions agree with TRBD2. Trimming removed 8 bases from V and 3 bases from J; junction bases left unmatched: 12. The length of the CDR3 is 15 residues. The germline gives CDR1 MNHEY, CDR2 SVGAGI. The CDR3 nucleotides read TGTGCCAGCTGGGGGGGTAGCGGGACCTTCTACGAGCAGTACTTC. It specifies CASWGGSGTFYEQYF.

The genes are TRBV11-2 and TRBJ2-7; maybe TRBD2 (6 bases). The CDR3 is made up of 17 amino acids. Germline V gives CDR1 SGHAT, CDR2 FQNNGV. V lost 3 bases and J lost 6, with 24 bases in between. The CDR3 DNA reads as TGTGCCAGCAGCTTCTCCCGACTAGTCCAGGGCTTCGGCGAGCAGTACTTC. Residues: CASSFSRLVQGFGEQYF.

This rearrangement joins TRBV4-3 to TRBJ2-1, with 7 bases fitting TRBD2. Trimming at V came to 2 bases and at J to 3 bases, leaving 13 bases not matched to a gene. Germline V lookup: CDR1 LGHNA, CDR2 YSLEER. The CDR3 length is 18 residues. CDR3 in amino acids: CASSQYEKAGVDYNEQFF. For the CDR3, the DNA is TGCGCCAGCAGCCAATACGAAAAGGCGGGAGTTGACTACAATGAGCAGTTCTTC.

The chain uses TRBV19 and TRBJ2-7; 7 bases match TRBD1. The CDR3 is 16 amino acids. Germline V gene lookup returns CDR1 LNHDA and CDR2 SQIVND (reference sequence). Trimming removed 3 bases from V and 4 bases from J; junction bases left unmatched: 12. The CDR3 sequence: CASSIGVTGIGYEQYF. The CDR3 DNA follows: TGTGCCAGTAGTATTGGAGTGACAGGGATCGGTTACGAGCAGTACTTC.

This chain joins TRBV27 and TRBJ2-5; 9 bases align to TRBD1. The CDR3 extends over 16 amino acids. Trimming cost V 10 bases and J 0 bases; bases outside gene matches: 12. Looked up from germline, CDR1 is MNHEY and CDR2 is SMNVEV (reference sequence). This CDR3 is CATVNRDRVNQETQYF. The CDR3 nucleotides are TGTGCCACCGTCAACCGGGACAGGGTCAACCAAGAGACCCAGTACTTC.

The V gene is TRBV5-8, the J gene TRBJ2-5; D remains unclear. Trimming shortened V by 4 bases and J by 2 bases, and 12 bases separated the two germline ends. This CDR3 contains 14 residues. CDR1 SGHTS and CDR2 YDEGEE come from the germline V gene. CDR3 DNA: TGTGCCAGCAGCGCCTATGCACAGCAAGAGACCCAGTACTTC. Its protein is CASSAYAQQETQYF.

The rearrangement uses TRBV2 and TRBJ2-3; 7 positions agree with TRBD2. Germline V gene data show CDR1 as SNHLY and CDR2 as FYNNEI. The CDR3 is 15 residues long. The ends lost 0 bases at V and 1 base at J; junction bases unmatched: 1. In DNA form, the CDR3 reads TGTGCCAGCAGTGAAGCAGGGAGGGGCACAGATACGCAGTATTTT. As protein: CASSEAGRGTDTQYF.

The chain joins TRBV7-9 to TRBJ2-3; D uncertain. Germline V lookup: CDR1 SEHNR, CDR2 FQNEAQ (reference sequence). The CDR3 length is 16 residues. Trimming took 1 base from V and 3 from J, leaving 14 bases between them. CDR3 region: CASSLGDPLGTDTQYF. The CDR3 region has the DNA TGTGCCAGCAGCTTAGGAGACCCACTCGGGACAGATACGCAGTATTTT. The full variable domain, in which reference TRBV7-9 and TRBJ2-3 provide the parts outside the CDR3, is DTGVSQNPRHKITKRGQNVTFRCDPISEHNRLYWYRQTLGQGPEFLTYFQNEAQLEKSRLLSDRFSAERPKGSFSTLEIQRTEQGDSAMYLCASSLGDPLGTDTQYFGPGTRLTVL.